This T cell receptor (beta chain) was sequenced in a study of cytomegalovirus exposure and HLA in healthy donors. At the level of the study: Unique TCRs numbering around 80 million, obtained from HLA-typed donors, made up an early data release.

The CDR3 runs to 13 residues. J lost 4 bases, V lost 3 bases, and 2 bases had no gene match. From germline, CDR1 is SNHLY and CDR2 FYNNEI. This PCR relied on a set of 60 Vbeta primers and 13 Jbeta primers. The repertoire was sequenced with immunoSEQ multiplex PCR; TCRdb's copy has only in-frame clones and lacks some. Counted here are under 100,000 clones, 60% to 80% occurring once; the ten biggest clones make up about 2%. The chain employs TRBV2 and TRBJ1-2; 7 nucleotides line up with TRBD1. Sequencing used PBMCs. This TCR derives from a boy aged 10-17 years in good health and CMV-seronegative. CDR3 coding DNA: TGTGCCAGCAGTGAGGGGGACAGCTATGGCTACACCTTC. Its translation is CASSEGDSYGYTF.